This entry lists 9 T cell receptor beta chains sequenced from one sample in a study of early T cells in non-severe SARS-CoV-2 infection. TCRdb reanalysed the 5' RACE reads using MiXCR and keeps one entry per CDR3 protein. The data show some 91,000 distinct CDR3 sequences, with about 13% seen just once and around 2.4% held by the top ten. Source material: whole blood. Source of these receptors: an adult who was a healthcare worker with PCR-confirmed SARS-CoV-2 infection or an uninfected control (not recorded which).

The chain is built from TRBV12-3 or TRBV12-4 and TRBJ1-4, with 9 bases that match TRBD1. This CDR3 is 15 amino acids long. The J segment lost 5 bases and the V segment lost 6 bases, leaving 7 bases of the junction unmatched. CDR3 residues: CASRSTGTGNEKLFF. The DNA of the CDR3 is TGTGCCAGCAGGAGTACCGGGACAGGGAATGAAAAACTGTTTTTT.

This chain's CDR3 is CSVVPGSSYEQYF. Written as DNA, the CDR3 is TGCAGCGTTGTGCCCGGGAGCTCCTACGAGCAGTACTTC. This sequence joins TRBV29-1 and TRBJ2-7, with a weak D call TRBD2 (6 bases). The CDR3 runs to 13 residues. Germline V gives CDR1 SQVTM, CDR2 ANQGSEA. Trimming stripped 4 bases from V and 0 bases from J, with 10 bases between.

The chain joins TRBV6-5 to TRBJ1-3; D perhaps matches TRBD1 (5 bases). The CDR3 is 15 residues long. The germline V gene has CDR1 MNHEY and CDR2 SVGAGI. V dropped 2 bases and J dropped 0 bases, with 8 bases sitting between them. CDR3 coding DNA: TGTGCCAGCAGTTACGACGGGACCTCTGGAAACACCATATATTTT. This codes for CASSYDGTSGNTIYF.

This clonotype was seen many times. This chain connects TRBV7-2 to TRBJ1-1, with D tentatively TRBD1 (5 bases). The V end lost 5 bases, the J end lost 1 base, and 23 bases lay between the germline ends. The CDR3 contains 18 residues. CDR1 and CDR2 (germline): SGHTA, FQGNSA. Here the CDR3 reads CASSRGSRRGVSNTEAFF. In nucleotides, the CDR3 is TGTGCCAGCAGCCGCGGCTCCAGACGGGGGGTCTCGAACACTGAAGCTTTCTTT.

The chain joins TRBV27 to TRBJ1-2; D remains unclear. The CDR3 is 11 residues long. The V end lost 7 bases, the J end lost 6 bases, and 9 bases lay between the germline ends. Germline CDR1 and CDR2: MNHEY and SMNVEV (reference sequence). The CDR3: CASKDRNGYTF. For the CDR3, the DNA is TGTGCCAGCAAGGACCGGAATGGCTACACCTTC.

The table lists this clonotype with a few counts. V and J are TRBV4-1 and TRBJ1-3; perhaps TRBD1 as D (6 bases). CDR1 and CDR2 (germline): MGHRA, YSYEKL. CDR3 length: 16 amino acids. Trimming took off 1 base at V and 0 bases at J, with 10 bases between the two ends. CDR3 sequence (DNA): TGCGCCAGCAGCCAAGGTCCAGGGGTCTCTGGAAACACCATATATTTT. Residues: CASSQGPGVSGNTIYF.

This clonotype was seen more than once but under ten times. The V and J genes are TRBV18 and TRBJ2-1; TRBD2 is a possible D gene (6 bases). V gave up 2 bases and J gave up 4 bases, with 12 bases separating them. The length of the CDR3 is 15 residues. Germline CDR1 KGHSH, CDR2 LQKENI. The CDR3 region has the DNA TGTGCCAGCTCACCAATGGCGGGAAGTTACAATGAGCAGTTCTTC. Protein product: CASSPMAGSYNEQFF.

On this clonotype itself: A much larger clone lies a single base off, so this may be a read error. The chain couples TRBV6-2 or TRBV6-3 to TRBJ1-1; no clear D. Between the trimmed V and J ends, which lost 2 bases and 4 bases, there was a span of 5 bases. This CDR3 has 12 residues. Germline-derived CDR1 and CDR2 are MNHEY and SVGEGT. The CDR3 sequence is CASSYRATEAFF. CDR3 DNA sequence: TGTGCCAGCAGTTACAGGGCCACTGAAGCTTTCTTT.

This clonotype was recorded a few times. The chain is built from TRBV9 and TRBJ1-2; D is possibly TRBD1 (6 bases). The CDR3 consists of 14 residues. Germline CDR1 is SGDLS and CDR2 is YYNGEE. V lost 3 bases to trimming and J lost 2 bases, with 11 bases between them. DNA of the CDR3: TGTGCCAGCAGCGCGGACCAGGGGAACTATGGCTACACCTTC. This translates into CASSADQGNYGYTF.